This T cell receptor (beta chain) appears in the sequencing data of a study of blood T cell repertoires in COVID-19. Overall study context: PBMCs, B-cell-depleted T cells, or T cells provided the cDNA or gDNA that made up the material.

This CDR3 contains 13 residues. Germline V gene lookup returns CDR1 SNHLY and CDR2 FYNNEI. V lost 7 bases to trimming and J lost 14 bases; unmatched junction nucleotides: 15. As processed by the authors: Scientists estimated how many nucleated cells there were by amplifying reference gene primers. Method: immunoSEQ multiplex PCR; TCRdb's copy keeps in-frame clones and lacks some. Clonal size and the V and J genes are those of that table, whereas D and trimming came from the DNA. The table records approximately 140,000 clones, about four fifths of them present only once. This chain joins TRBV2 and TRBJ2-3, with TRBD2 identical over 7 bases. Sequenced sample: peripheral blood. The source is a human donor with acute or convalescent COVID-19. The donor label of this sample is uncertain. The CDR3 DNA reads as TGTGCCAGCATGGGAGGGGCTTTTGAGGCATGGTATTTT. Translated: CASMGGAFEAWYF. Full variable domain (missing parts from reference TRBV2 and TRBJ2-3): EPEVTQTPSHQVTQMGQEVILRCVPISNHLYFYWYRQILGQKVEFLVSFYNNEISEKSEIFDDQFSVERPDGSNFTLKIRSTKLEDSAMYFCASMGGAFEAWYFGPGTRLTVL.